These 32 T cell receptor beta chains were sequenced from one sample in a study of T cell clonality in common variable immunodeficiency. Measured with immunoSEQ multiplex PCR; TCRdb has only the in-frame clones, and not every one. The sample was found to contain tens of thousands of clones, and every one recurs. The specimen was peripheral blood mononuclear cells. The source of these receptors is a person aged 18 to 75 in good health.

This clone was seen many times. The CDR3 is CASSLNGDTQYF. The CDR3 DNA, read in part, is TGCGCCAGCAGCTTGAACGGAGATACG. The V and J genes are TRBV5-1 and TRBJ2-3; D is unclear. The read ends 3 residues early relative to the CDR3; the germline J gene fills the gap. CDR1 is SGHRS and CDR2 is YFSETQ in the germline V gene. CDR3 size: 12 residues. V was pared by 1 base and J by 5 bases, with 5 bases between.

This clone has at least ten counts. The CDR3 end is not reached by the read, which stops 3 residues before it; the germline J gene fills it in. The chain carries TRBV14 and TRBJ2-5; 9 bases are shared with TRBD1. Trimming took 1 base from V and 4 from J; bases not matched to a gene: 4. The CDR3 spans 15 residues. Germline-derived CDR1 and CDR2 are SGHDN and FVKESK. The covered CDR3 bases are TGTGCCAGCAGCCAAGTCGGGACAGGGACAGAGACC. This gives the protein CASSQVGTGTET. From start to end, the CDR3 is CASSQVGTGTETQYF.

This clone was counted many times. The CDR3 loop reads CASRMGQYYEQFF. The DNA read from the CDR3 is TGTGCCAGTAGAATGGGACAGTACTATGAG. The V and J genes are TRBV19 and TRBJ2-1, with 7 bases aligning to TRBD1. The sequenced fragment ends 3 residues before the CDR3 boundary, so the rest is inferred from the germline J gene. CDR1 and CDR2 (germline): LNHDA, SQIVND (reference sequence). V gave up 6 bases and J gave up 8 bases; unmatched junction bases: 7. The CDR3 has 13 amino acids. Together with reference TRBV19 and TRBJ2-1, the CDR3 gives the full variable domain: DGGITQSPKYLFRKEGQNVTLSCEQNLNHDAMYWYRQDPGQGLRLIYYSQIVNDFQKGDIAEGYSVSREKKESFPLTVTSAQKNPTAFYLCASRMGQYYEQFFGPGTRLTVL.

This clone was seen repeatedly, ten times or more. Coverage ceases 3 residues before the CDR3 finishes, and the germline J gene fills in the end. The chain uses TRBV4-2 and TRBJ2-1, with 16 bases aligning to TRBD2. J gave up 0 bases and V 4 bases, and 12 bases lay outside the gene matches. CDR1 and CDR2 from the germline V gene are LGHNA and YNFKEQ. This CDR3 has 21 amino acids. CDR3 DNA (partial): TGTGCCAGCAGCCCCCACCTCGGGACTAGCGGGAGGGAGAGCTCCTACAATGAG. Its protein is CASSPHLGTSGRESSYNE. The whole CDR3 protein is CASSPHLGTSGRESSYNEQFF.

The table lists this clone with many counts. The CDR3 end lies 3 residues beyond the end of the read and is filled in from the germline J gene. The same CDR3 is also encoded by other DNA sequences in this sample. This rearrangement joins TRBV19 to TRBJ1-1; 7 bases fit TRBD1. With 5 bases clipped from V and 0 bases from J, the junction kept 3 bases outside the gene matches. This CDR3 contains 14 residues. Germline V lookup: CDR1 LNHDA, CDR2 SQIVND (reference sequence). CDR3 bases read: TGTGCCAGTAGTTCGGGACAGATGAACACTGAA. As protein: CASSSGQMNTE. The CDR3 reads in full as CASSSGQMNTEAFF.

This clone has at least ten counts. Read data end 3 residues before the CDR3 end; the end is taken from the germline J gene. This chain links TRBV29-1 with TRBJ2-1, with unresolved D. V lost 4 bases to trimming and J lost 9 bases, with 22 bases between them. CDR1 SQVTM and CDR2 ANQGSEA come from the germline V gene. The CDR3 has 15 amino acids. Here the CDR3 reads CSVVSTPANGGEQFF. CDR3 bases read: TGCAGCGTTGTCTCCACTCCTGCAAACGGCGGTGAG.

This clone came up many times. The read gets to within 3 residues of the CDR3 end, and the germline J gene fills in the rest. The chain carries TRBV5-1 and TRBJ2-5, with TRBD2 matching over 9 bases. Germline values: CDR1 SGHRS, CDR2 YFSETQ. The CDR3 runs to 15 residues. Trimming cost V 6 bases and J 2 bases; bases outside gene matches: 8. The CDR3 reads CASTRLAVSQETQYF. CDR3 DNA (partial): TGCGCCAGCACCCGACTAGCGGTCTCACAAGAGACC.

Notes on this clone: Read data end 3 residues before the CDR3 end; the end is taken from the germline J gene. J is TRBJ1-3 and V is TRBV2, with 8 bases matching TRBD1. Trimming cost V 7 bases and J 4 bases; bases outside gene matches: 18. Germline V gene data show CDR1 as SNHLY and CDR2 as FYNNEI. The CDR3 consists of 18 residues. CDR3 DNA, as far as it was read: TGTGCCAGCACTAAAGGGAGGACAGGGTTAGGGGTCGGAAACACC. Protein sequence: CASTKGRTGLGVGNT. The full CDR3 is CASTKGRTGLGVGNTIYF.

At least ten counts were recorded for this clone. The sequence runs out 3 residues before the end of the CDR3; the remainder is reconstructed from the germline J gene. The chain recombines TRBV30 with TRBJ2-2; 9 bases agree with TRBD2. Germline lookup yields CDR1 GTSNPN and CDR2 SVGIG (reference sequence). This CDR3 has 19 amino acids. The V gene end was trimmed by 5 bases and the J gene end by 0 bases; junction bases not matched to a gene: 16. The CDR3: CAWDGAGGSHYSNTGELFF. Partial CDR3 DNA: TGTGCCTGGGACGGAGCGGGAGGCTCCCACTACTCGAACACCGGGGAG.

This clone was detected ten times or more. The CDR3 here is CASSLSQGKDSPLHF. The part of the CDR3 DNA that was read is TGTGCCAGCAGCTTAAGTCAGGGGAAAGATTCACCC. The J gene is TRBJ1-6, the V gene TRBV5-4, with TRBD1 as a possible D gene (6 bases). With the read ending 3 residues before the CDR3 end, the germline J gene is used to fill in that end. Germline V gives CDR1 SGHNT, CDR2 YYREEE (reference sequence). The V end lost 2 bases, the J end lost 8 bases, and 14 bases lay between the germline ends. This CDR3 has 15 amino acids. Supplemented by reference TRBV5-4 and TRBJ1-6, the full variable domain reads ETGVTQSPTHLIKTRGQQVTLRCSSQSGHNTVSWYQQALGQGPQFIFQYYREEENGRGNFPPRFSGLQFPNYSSELNVNALELDDSALYLCASSLSQGKDSPLHFGNGTRLTVT.

This clone has ten or more counts. Read sequence stops 3 residues before the CDR3 end, and the germline J gene provides the missing end. The chain uses TRBV28 and TRBJ2-1, with D possibly TRBD2 on 6 matching bases. Germline V gene data show CDR1 as MDHEN and CDR2 as SYDVKM. The CDR3 is 18 amino acids. V was clipped by 5 bases and J by 1 base, with 21 bases between them. The CDR3 bases that were read are TGTGCCAGCAGTCCGTCCCAGGGTTTAGGGACTTCCTACAATGAG. Amino acid sequence: CASSPSQGLGTSYNE. The entire CDR3 protein is CASSPSQGLGTSYNEQFF.

Worth noting for this clone: The CDR3 end falls 3 residues outside the read, so it is completed with the germline J gene. The chain employs TRBV11-2 and TRBJ2-5, with a possible D match to TRBD2 (7 bases). Deletions cut 1 base from V and 0 bases from J, with 9 bases between. This CDR3 has 15 amino acids. Germline V gene lookup returns CDR1 SGHAT and CDR2 FQNNGV. The CDR3 is CASSLGGGNQETQYF. The part of the CDR3 DNA that was read is TGTGCCAGCAGCTTAGGCGGGGGCAACCAAGAGACC. Full variable domain (missing parts from reference TRBV11-2 and TRBJ2-5): EAGVAQSPRYKIIEKRQSVAFWCNPISGHATLYWYQQILGQGPKLLIQFQNNGVVDDSQLPKDRFSAERLKGVDSTLKIQPAKLEDSAVYLCASSLGGGNQETQYFGPGTRLLVL.

This clone was observed at least ten times. The CDR3 is cut off 3 residues early in the read; its end comes from the germline J gene. This chain links TRBV30 with TRBJ1-4; no clear D. Germline CDR1 GTSNPN, CDR2 SVGIG (reference sequence). The CDR3 length is 19 residues. The V end lost 1 base, the J end lost 10 bases, and 31 bases lay between the germline ends. The CDR3 here is CAWSALGQERTGGFGKLFF. The part of the CDR3 DNA that was read is TGTGCCTGGAGTGCATTGGGCCAGGAGCGGACGGGAGGGTTTGGAAAA. Complete variable domain (other parts from reference TRBV30 and TRBJ1-4): SQTIHQWPATLVQPVGSPLSLECTVEGTSNPNLYWYRQAAGRGLQLLFYSVGIGQISSEVPQNLSASRPQDRQFILSSKKLLLSDSGFYLCAWSALGQERTGGFGKLFFGSGTQLSVL.

This clone was seen repeatedly, ten times or more. From the germline J gene comes the end of the CDR3, since the read stops 3 residues before it. The chain recombines TRBV11-3 with TRBJ1-4; the match to TRBD1 covers 11 bases. Trimming cost V 5 bases and J 8 bases; bases outside gene matches: 7. Germline V CDR1 and CDR2: SGHNT, YENEEA. The CDR3 is made up of 15 amino acids. CDR3 loop: CASSRRRTGGEKLFF. Partial CDR3 DNA: TGTGCCAGCAGCCGTAGACGGACAGGGGGCGAAAAA.

This clone was detected ten times or more. The DNA ends 3 residues before the CDR3 does, and the rest of the CDR3 is filled in from the germline J gene. This sequence joins TRBV30 and TRBJ2-6, with D perhaps matching TRBD1 or TRBD2 (6 bases each). Trimming cost V 3 bases and J 4 bases, with 28 bases left between them. Germline CDR1 and CDR2: GTSNPN and SVGIG (reference sequence). The CDR3 has 20 residues. The CDR3 loop is CAWSLKLGGGQPGGANVLTF. The CDR3 DNA, read in part, is TGTGCCTGGAGCCTAAAATTAGGAGGGGGTCAACCTGGAGGGGCCAACGTC.

This clone was found many times. CDR3 bases read: TGTGCCAGCAGCTTAGACAGGGATCAGCCC. Its protein is CASSLDRDQP. The CDR3 in full is CASSLDRDQPQHF. This sequence joins TRBV7-6 and TRBJ1-5; D possibly corresponds to TRBD1 (6 bases). The CDR3 extends 3 residues past the end of the read, so its final part is completed from the germline J gene. CDR1 is SGHVS, CDR2 FNYEAQ, per germline. Trimming removed 1 base from V and 5 bases from J, with 6 bases in between. This CDR3 region has 13 residues.

This clone was seen at least ten times. The read terminates 3 residues before the CDR3 end, so the remaining end is supplied by the germline J gene. The genes are TRBV6-2 or TRBV6-3 and TRBJ1-2; weak D call: TRBD1 (5 bases). V dropped 2 bases and J dropped 6 bases, with 10 bases sitting between them. Looked up from germline, CDR1 is MNHEY and CDR2 is SVGEGT. CDR3 length: 13 residues. The sequenced CDR3 bases are TGTGCCAGCAGTTACCAGGGTCTTCATGGC. Translation: CASSYQGLHG. The full CDR3 protein reads CASSYQGLHGYTF.

There are many counts of this clone. The CDR3 end falls 3 residues outside the read, so it is completed with the germline J gene. The chain combines TRBV5-1 with TRBJ1-3; D uncertain. The germline V gene encodes CDR1 SGHRS and CDR2 YFSETQ. The CDR3 has 12 residues. V lost 4 bases to trimming and J lost 7 bases, with 9 bases between them. The CDR3 here is CASSPFGNTIYF. The part of the CDR3 DNA that was read is TGCGCCAGCAGCCCTTTCGGGAACACC.

Turning to this clone: The CDR3 end falls 3 residues outside the read, so it is completed with the germline J gene. This sequence joins TRBV2 and TRBJ2-2; D not certain. The CDR3 is 14 residues long. The V and J ends lost 3 bases and 5 bases respectively, with 10 bases between them. CDR1 is SNHLY and CDR2 is FYNNEI in the germline V gene. CDR3 protein: CASSDIAWTGELFF. The CDR3 DNA, read in part, is TGTGCCAGCAGTGATATAGCATGGACCGGGGAG. Variable domain in full (rest from reference TRBV2 and TRBJ2-2): EPEVTQTPSHQVTQMGQEVILRCVPISNHLYFYWYRQILGQKVEFLVSFYNNEISEKSEIFDDQFSVERPDGSNFTLKIRSTKLEDSAMYFCASSDIAWTGELFFGEGSRLTVL.

This clone was seen ten or more times. Read coverage stops 3 residues before the CDR3 terminus; the germline J gene supplies the remainder. The V gene is TRBV20-1, the J gene TRBJ2-3, with TRBD2 matching over 10 bases. Losses at the gene ends were 4 bases for V and 0 bases for J; bases not matched to a gene: 1. Germline CDR1 DFQATT, CDR2 SNEGSKA (reference sequence). CDR3 length: 14 amino acids. CDR3 amino acids: CSAKLAGSTDTQYF. The sequenced part of the CDR3 DNA is TGCAGTGCTAAACTAGCGGGAAGCACAGATACG.

In this sample, this clone turned up many times. Here the CDR3 reads CSAKTSSNTGELFF. CDR3 DNA, as far as it was read: TGCAGTGCTAAAACTAGCTCGAACACCGGGGAG. The rearrangement joins TRBV20-1 to TRBJ2-2; D is possibly TRBD2 (6 bases). Read coverage stops 3 residues before the CDR3 terminus; the germline J gene supplies the remainder. From germline, CDR1 is DFQATT and CDR2 SNEGSKA (reference sequence). Trimming took 4 bases from V and 0 from J, leaving 9 bases between them. The CDR3 is 14 amino acids.

This clone was observed at least ten times. The DNA ends 3 residues before the CDR3 does, and the rest of the CDR3 is filled in from the germline J gene. V and J are TRBV7-3 and TRBJ2-4; a weak D match, TRBD1 (5 bases). The germline V and J ends were trimmed by 4 bases and 6 bases, with 13 bases remaining between them. Germline V gene sequence: CDR1 SGHTA, CDR2 FQGTGA. The CDR3 has 14 residues. This CDR3 reads CASSSPTQGNIQYF. Partial CDR3 DNA: TGTGCCAGCAGCTCACCTACTCAGGGAAACATT.

This clone has ten or more counts. Sequencing ends 3 residues short of the CDR3 end; the germline J gene provides the rest. This chain links TRBV5-1 with TRBJ2-5, with D possibly being TRBD1 (5 bases). The V gene's germline CDR1 is SGHRS and CDR2 YFSETQ. Trimming cost V 0 bases and J 3 bases, with 9 bases left between them. This CDR3 comprises 14 residues. The sequenced CDR3 bases are TGCGCCAGCAGCTTGGGACAGTTGGAAGAGACC. The encoded protein is CASSLGQLEET. The complete CDR3 reads CASSLGQLEETQYF.

This clone was observed many times. Read data end 3 residues before the CDR3 end; the end is taken from the germline J gene. The chain links TRBV7-2 to TRBJ2-7; D is unclear. The CDR3 length is 11 residues. Germline CDR1 SGHTA, CDR2 FQGNSA. The ends were cut back, 6 bases at V and 6 bases at J, with 9 bases in the middle. The CDR3 sequence: CASRQSLEQYF. CDR3 DNA (partial): TGTGCCAGCAGGCAAAGCCTCGAG. Full variable domain (missing parts from reference TRBV7-2 and TRBJ2-7): GAGVSQSPSNKVTEKGKDVELRCDPISGHTALYWYRQSLGQGLEFLIYFQGNSAPDKSGLPSDRFSAERTGGSVSTLTIQRTQQEDSAVYLCASRQSLEQYFGPGTRLTVT.

About this clone itself: The CDR3 end is not reached by the read, which stops 3 residues before it; the germline J gene fills it in. The genes are TRBV23-1 and TRBJ1-4, with 8 positions matching TRBD1. TRBV23-1 is marked as an open reading frame, function uncertain. J was trimmed by 6 bases and V by 3 bases; bases with no gene match: 6. This CDR3 region has 15 residues. The sequenced part of the CDR3 DNA is TGCGCCAGCAGTCACTACGGACAGGGAGATGAAAAA. Its protein is CASSHYGQGDEK. The full CDR3 is CASSHYGQGDEKLFF.

This clone has at least ten counts. The CDR3 end falls 3 residues outside the read, so it is completed with the germline J gene. The chain recombines TRBV7-8 with TRBJ1-1; the D gene is possibly TRBD1 (5 bases). The V end lost 5 bases, the J end lost 1 base, and 23 bases lay between the germline ends. Germline V gene lookup returns CDR1 SGHVS and CDR2 FQNEAQ. The CDR3 is 18 amino acids. The part of the CDR3 DNA that was read is TGTGCCAGCAGCCCCACCACAGGCGGCGGTGTTCAGAACACTGAA. This encodes CASSPTTGGGVQNTE. The CDR3 as a whole reads CASSPTTGGGVQNTEAFF.

This clone occurred many times. The CDR3 end falls 3 residues outside the read, so it is completed with the germline J gene. The rearrangement joins TRBV4-1 to TRBJ2-5; D remains unclear. V lost 0 bases to trimming and J lost 2 bases, with 7 bases between them. Germline CDR1 is MGHRA and CDR2 is YSYEKL. The CDR3 loop spans 14 amino acids. Here the CDR3 reads CASSQDNSQETQYF. The CDR3 DNA, read in part, is TGCGCCAGCAGCCAAGACAACAGTCAAGAGACC.

The table lists this clone with a few counts. CDR3 protein: CASSPDRPTEAFF. The part of the CDR3 DNA that was read is TGCGCCAGCAGTCCGGACAGACCCACTGAA. The rearrangement joins TRBV10-2 to TRBJ1-1; the D gene is possibly TRBD1 (6 bases). The CDR3 goes on 3 residues after the read ends, and that part is filled in from the germline J gene. The length of the CDR3 is 13 residues. Trimming pared 5 bases from V and 4 bases from J, leaving 11 bases between. Germline-derived CDR1 and CDR2 are WSHSY and SAAADI.

Many counts were recorded for this clone. With the read ending 3 residues before the CDR3 end, the germline J gene is used to fill in that end. The chain recombines TRBV5-1 with TRBJ2-1; 8 nucleotides agree with TRBD1. From germline, CDR1 is SGHRS and CDR2 YFSETQ. The CDR3 is made up of 14 amino acids. V gave up 4 bases and J gave up 6 bases; unmatched junction bases: 6. The CDR3 sequence is CASSTGQGTNEQFF. CDR3 bases read: TGCGCCAGCAGCACCGGACAGGGAACCAATGAG.

This clone showed up many times. The sequenced fragment ends 3 residues before the CDR3 boundary, so the rest is inferred from the germline J gene. V gene TRBV7-9 combines with J gene TRBJ2-7, with D possibly TRBD1 on 6 matching bases. V lost 4 bases and J 2 bases, leaving 12 bases between the germline ends. Germline V gene lookup returns CDR1 SEHNR and CDR2 FQNEAQ (reference sequence). The CDR3 runs to 14 residues. The CDR3 loop reads CASSSRTDAYEQYF. The sequenced CDR3 bases are TGTGCCAGCAGCTCGCGGACAGATGCCTACGAG.

CDR3 sequence: CASRDRLRKNSNQPQHF. Partial CDR3 DNA: TGTGCCAGTAGGGACAGGTTGAGAAAGAATAGCAATCAGCCC. The rearrangement uses TRBV19 and TRBJ1-5; 7 bases are shared with TRBD1. The read finishes 3 residues shy of the CDR3 end, and the germline J gene is used to complete it. Unmatched junction bases numbered 11, after V lost 6 bases and J lost 0 bases. Germline-derived CDR1 and CDR2 are LNHDA and SQIVND (reference sequence). The CDR3 has 17 residues.

In its sample, this clone was seen many times. The CDR3 end falls 3 residues outside the read, so it is completed with the germline J gene. The chain employs TRBV7-3 and TRBJ1-1; TRBD1 might be the D (6 bases). V gave up 4 bases and J gave up 0 bases, with 9 bases separating them. The CDR3 length is 14 residues. The V gene's germline CDR1 is SGHTA and CDR2 FQGTGA. The CDR3 is CASSSGHLNTEAFF. The CDR3 DNA, read in part, is TGTGCCAGCAGCTCGGGACATTTGAACACTGAA.